These 32 T cell receptor beta chains came from one sample sequenced in a study of response to subunit inactivated influenza vaccine. TCRdb called the RT-PCR reads again in MiXCR, with one record for every CDR3 protein. The table has around 180,000 distinct CDR3 sequences, about 9% seen once. Sequencing was performed on non-naive T cells sorted from PBMCs, taken on the day of vaccination. The receptors were gathered from a man aged 50 to 59 who received an inactivated influenza vaccine.

The genes are TRBV12-3 or TRBV12-4 and TRBJ2-1; possible D gene TRBD1, 5 bases. V lost 6 bases to trimming and J lost 8 bases, with 20 bases between them. The CDR3 contains 15 residues. CDR3 bases: TGTGCCAGCAGCCCCGGCGGAGCCCAGGGCGATGAGCAGTTCTTC. It specifies CASSPGGAQGDEQFF.

A few counts support this clonotype. The chain joins TRBV20-1 to TRBJ2-3; D is unclear. V lost 3 bases and J lost 3, with 4 bases in between. Germline loops: CDR1 DFQATT, CDR2 SNEGSKA (reference sequence). This CDR3 region has 11 residues. The CDR3 loop reads CSARPTDTQYF. CDR3 DNA sequence: TGCAGTGCTAGGCCAACAGATACGCAGTATTTT.

V is TRBV5-1 and J is TRBJ1-3, with a possible D match to TRBD1 (5 bases). The CDR3 length is 16 residues. CDR1 is SGHRS, CDR2 YFSETQ, per germline. The ends were cut back, 4 bases at V and 0 bases at J, with 14 bases in the middle. DNA for the CDR3: TGCGCCAGCAGCGTTTCCGGGACCCGCTCTGGAAACACCATATATTTT. Translation: CASSVSGTRSGNTIYF.

This chain joins TRBV20-1 and TRBJ2-5; possible D gene TRBD1, 6 bases. The germline CDR1 and CDR2 sequences are DFQATT and SNEGSKA (reference sequence). CDR3 length: 14 amino acids. V gave up 6 bases and J gave up 4 bases, with 18 bases separating them. The DNA for the CDR3 is TGCAGTGCGAACCCACTCCTGGGGGCAGAGACCCAGTACTTC. Translation gives CSANPLLGAETQYF.

This clonotype was counted many times. The V call is TRBV6-2 or TRBV6-3, the J call TRBJ1-2, with TRBD1 matching 8 bases. Trimming removed 6 bases from V and 7 bases from J; junction bases left unmatched: 10. Germline CDR1 reads MNHEY; CDR2 reads SVGEGT. The CDR3 consists of 14 residues. Here the CDR3 DNA reads TGTGCCAGCAGAAAGACAGGGGAGAGCTCTGGCTACACCTTC. This translates into CASRKTGESSGYTF.

In this sample, this clonotype turned up many times. The chain employs TRBV7-2 and TRBJ2-7, with D maybe TRBD1 (6 bases). The V gene lost 2 bases and the J gene lost 2 bases, with 7 bases spanning the gap. The length of the CDR3 is 13 residues. Germline loops: CDR1 SGHTA, CDR2 FQGNSA. CDR3 DNA: TGTGCCAGCAGCTTATCAGGGGCCTACGAGCAGTACTTC. Its translation is CASSLSGAYEQYF.

The genes are TRBV19 and TRBJ1-5, with 11 bases lining up with TRBD1. CDR3 length: 17 amino acids. In germline, CDR1 is LNHDA, CDR2 SQIVND (reference sequence). The trim removed 5 bases at V and 2 bases at J, leaving 8 bases unmatched. CDR3 region: CASSGGQGDYGNQPQHF. The CDR3 nucleotides read TGTGCCAGTAGTGGGGGACAGGGGGATTATGGCAATCAGCCCCAGCATTTT.

This clonotype was found many times. V is TRBV20-1 and J is TRBJ2-3; 9 nucleotides agree with TRBD2. The CDR3 extends over 17 amino acids. Unmatched junction bases numbered 11, after V lost 1 base and J lost 3 bases. Germline assignment: CDR1 DFQATT and CDR2 SNEGSKA (reference sequence). The CDR3 loop is CSARGVAGVFGTDTQYF. As DNA, the CDR3 is TGCAGTGCTAGAGGGGTAGCGGGAGTGTTCGGGACAGATACGCAGTATTTT.

This clonotype appeared many times. The CDR3 spells CASSQEQGTVQPQHF. Written as DNA, the CDR3 is TGTGCCAGCAGCCAAGAGCAGGGGACAGTTCAGCCCCAGCATTTT. This chain joins TRBV4-2 and TRBJ1-5; 7 bases align to TRBD1. The CDR3 spans 15 residues. Germline V lookup: CDR1 LGHNA, CDR2 YNFKEQ. V dropped 0 bases and J dropped 6; count of bases not matched to a gene: 5.

This clonotype was detected only a few times. The V call is TRBV2, the J call TRBJ2-3; D uncertain. The CDR3 runs to 16 residues. V lost 1 base, J lost 6 bases, and 17 bases lay in between. Germline V gives CDR1 SNHLY, CDR2 FYNNEI. The CDR3 reads CASSEDWTLLMDTQYF. In DNA, the CDR3 is TGTGCCAGCAGTGAAGATTGGACCTTACTAATGGATACGCAGTATTTT.

This clonotype was detected ten times or more. The chain links TRBV27 to TRBJ2-1; no clear D. The germline V gene has CDR1 MNHEY and CDR2 SMNVEV (reference sequence). The V gene lost 6 bases and the J gene lost 4 bases, with 7 bases spanning the gap. The CDR3 consists of 12 residues. Written as DNA, the CDR3 is TGTGCCAGCAGAGAAGGGTACAATGAGCAGTTCTTC. Its translation: CASREGYNEQFF.

This chain links TRBV20-1 with TRBJ2-3; D not certain. V was shortened by 1 base and J by 0 bases, with 8 bases between the two germline ends. This CDR3 spans 14 amino acids. Germline lookup yields CDR1 DFQATT and CDR2 SNEGSKA (reference sequence). The CDR3 loop is CSARGPASTDTQYF. The DNA of the CDR3 is TGCAGTGCTAGAGGGCCAGCTAGCACAGATACGCAGTATTTT.

The rearrangement joins TRBV3-1 to TRBJ2-6, with 7 bases lining up with TRBD2. This CDR3 has 16 amino acids. From germline, CDR1 is LGHDT and CDR2 YNNKEL (reference sequence). V was pared by 4 bases and J by 2 bases, with 5 bases of the junction left unmatched. The CDR3 sequence: CASSPWGGAGANVLTF. The CDR3 coding sequence is TGTGCCAGCAGCCCATGGGGAGGGGCTGGGGCCAACGTCCTGACTTTC.

V and J are TRBV5-5 and TRBJ2-1, with TRBD2 matching 13 bases. J lost 1 base, V lost 4 bases, and 5 bases had no gene match. CDR1 is SGHKS and CDR2 is YYEKEE in the germline V gene (reference sequence). The CDR3 runs 17 residues. In DNA, the CDR3 is TGTGCCAGCAGCCCTGGACTAGCGGGAGTTTCCTACAATGAGCAGTTCTTC. Its protein product is CASSPGLAGVSYNEQFF.

The V gene is TRBV12-3 or TRBV12-4, the J gene TRBJ2-4; D tentatively reads TRBD1 or TRBD2 (5 bases each). V dropped 6 bases and J dropped 5 bases, with 11 bases sitting between them. The CDR3 is 13 residues long. The CDR3 coding sequence is TGTGCCAGCAGCCCGGGACGGCAAAACATTCAGTACTTC. Translating gives CASSPGRQNIQYF.

The CDR3 nucleotides are TGCAGTGCTCATAGACAGGGACTTAGGGAAGAGCAGTACTTC. This gives the protein CSAHRQGLREEQYF. The chain uses TRBV20-1 and TRBJ2-7, with D possibly being TRBD1 (7 bases). The CDR3 totals 14 residues. Trimming shortened V by 5 bases and J by 7 bases, and 21 bases separated the two germline ends. Germline CDR1 DFQATT, CDR2 SNEGSKA (reference sequence).

The DNA of the CDR3 is TGCAGTGCTAGAGGAAGCAGGAGCAATCAGCCCCAGCATTTT. It codes for CSARGSRSNQPQHF. This rearrangement joins TRBV20-1 to TRBJ1-5; D unclear. The CDR3 totals 14 residues. Deletions cut 1 base from V and 1 base from J, with 8 bases between. CDR1 is DFQATT, CDR2 SNEGSKA, per germline (reference sequence).

This clonotype has only one observation. The chain couples TRBV6-2 or TRBV6-3 to TRBJ2-5, with D perhaps matching TRBD1 (5 bases). Trimming removed 1 base at V and 4 bases at J, with 10 bases between. CDR1 is MNHEY and CDR2 is SVGEGT in the germline V gene. The CDR3 spans 14 residues. The CDR3: CASSYYQGGETQYF. DNA of the CDR3: TGTGCCAGCAGTTACTACCAGGGCGGAGAGACCCAGTACTTC.

There are many counts of this clonotype. The V call is TRBV7-6, the J call TRBJ1-1; no firm D call. The CDR3 extends over 16 amino acids. CDR1 SGHVS and CDR2 FNYEAQ come from the germline V gene. Trimming left V 0 bases short and J 1 base short, with 12 bases between. The CDR3 protein is CASSLAAELQNTEAFF. The CDR3, as DNA: TGTGCCAGCAGCTTAGCTGCTGAACTTCAGAACACTGAAGCTTTCTTT. The full variable domain, its missing parts supplied by reference TRBV7-6 and TRBJ1-1, is GAGVSQSPRYKVTKRGQDVALRCDPISGHVSLYWYRQALGQGPEFLTYFNYEAQQDKSGLPNDRFSAERPEGSISTLTIQRTEQRDSAMYRCASSLAAELQNTEAFFGQGTRLTVV.

The J gene is TRBJ2-1, the V gene TRBV27; D unclear. The CDR3 is made up of 13 amino acids. V was shortened by 5 bases and J by 9 bases, with 14 bases between the two germline ends. The V gene's germline CDR1 is MNHEY and CDR2 SMNVEV (reference sequence). In nucleotides, the CDR3 is TGTGCCAGCAGTCAGACCCCTACGGGTGAGCAGTTCTTC. Its protein product is CASSQTPTGEQFF.

This clonotype was seen many times. V is TRBV12-3 or TRBV12-4 and J is TRBJ2-1; the D gene is possibly TRBD2 (6 bases). There are 14 residues in the CDR3. The germline V and J ends were trimmed by 4 bases and 7 bases, with 14 bases remaining between them. CDR3 bases: TGTGCCAGCAGTTATGGTGGGGGGAGAAATGAGCAGTTCTTC. Encoded protein: CASSYGGGRNEQFF.

In its sample, this clonotype was seen a few times. The V and J genes are TRBV9 and TRBJ2-3; the D is unclear. Trimming removed 2 bases from V and 3 bases from J, with 7 bases in between. The CDR3 totals 13 residues. Germline V lookup: CDR1 SGDLS, CDR2 YYNGEE. CDR3 coding DNA: TGTGCCAGCAGCGTTGATGGGACAGATACGCAGTATTTT. Protein sequence: CASSVDGTDTQYF.

At least ten counts were recorded for this clonotype. The genes are TRBV18 and TRBJ2-7; possibly TRBD1 for D (6 bases). The CDR3 covers 15 residues. The germline V and J ends were trimmed by 6 bases and 3 bases, with 18 bases remaining between them. The germline CDR1 and CDR2 sequences are KGHSH and LQKENI. The CDR3 nucleotides read TGTGCCAGCTCCCTCCTAGGGGGACCTTACTACGAGCAGTACTTC. It translates to CASSLLGGPYYEQYF. The full variable domain, with the rest looked up from reference TRBV18 and TRBJ2-7, is NAGVMQNPRHLVRRRGQEARLRCSPMKGHSHVYWYRQLPEEGLKFMVYLQKENIIDESGMPKERFSAEFPKEGPSILRIQQVVRGDSAAYFCASSLLGGPYYEQYFGPGTRLTVT.

This clonotype was counted a few times. The chain links TRBV15 to TRBJ2-5; TRBD2 matches at 12 bases. J gave up 7 bases and V 5 bases, and 20 bases lay outside the gene matches. Germline V gives CDR1 LNHNV, CDR2 YYDKDF (reference sequence). The CDR3 runs to 19 residues. CDR3: CATSGWASGRALVEVTQYF. The CDR3 coding sequence is TGTGCCACCAGCGGATGGGCTAGCGGGAGGGCCCTTGTCGAGGTGACCCAGTACTTC. Variable domain in full (rest from reference TRBV15 and TRBJ2-5): DAMVIQNPRYQVTQFGKPVTLSCSQTLNHNVMYWYQQKSSQAPKLLFHYYDKDFNNEADTPDNFQSRRPNTSFCFLDIRSPGLGDTAMYLCATSGWASGRALVEVTQYFGPGTRLLVL.

This clonotype occurred many times. V is TRBV28 and J is TRBJ2-7; 7 bases match TRBD2. The CDR3 is 16 residues long. Per the germline V gene, CDR1 is MDHEN and CDR2 is SYDVKM. Trimming removed 1 base from V and 2 bases from J; junction bases left unmatched: 8. The CDR3 DNA reads as TGTGCCAGCAGTTTATATCCGCGGGGGACTACCTACGAGCAGTACTTC. Encoded protein: CASSLYPRGTTYEQYF.

This rearrangement joins TRBV20-1 to TRBJ2-5; TRBD2 is a possible D gene (5 bases). The length of the CDR3 is 12 residues. Germline loops: CDR1 DFQATT, CDR2 SNEGSKA (reference sequence). Trimming shortened V by 6 bases and J by 4 bases, and 12 bases separated the two germline ends. CDR3 loop: CSAGRVIETQYF. CDR3 nucleotide sequence: TGCAGTGCCGGGCGGGTTATAGAGACCCAGTACTTC.

V gene TRBV20-1 combines with J gene TRBJ1-6, with D unresolved. The V end lost 8 bases, the J end lost 9 bases, and 20 bases lay between the germline ends. The CDR3 totals 14 residues. The V gene's germline CDR1 is DFQATT and CDR2 SNEGSKA (reference sequence). The CDR3 sequence is CSSPEQTLPSPLHF. CDR3 DNA sequence: TGCAGTTCCCCTGAGCAGACCCTTCCTTCACCCCTCCACTTT.

This clonotype occurred a few times. The rearrangement joins TRBV28 to TRBJ1-2; no clear D gene. CDR1 is MDHEN and CDR2 is SYDVKM in the germline V gene. With 5 bases removed from V and 2 bases from J, the gap between germline ends came to 12 bases. There are 14 residues in the CDR3. Here the CDR3 reads CASSRHGGNYGYTF. Written as DNA, the CDR3 is TGTGCCAGCAGTCGCCATGGAGGGAACTATGGCTACACCTTC.

This clonotype has just a few counts. CDR3 DNA sequence: TGCAGTGCTAGGAGGGGATTTTTTTATGGCTACACCTTC. Translating gives CSARRGFFYGYTF. This rearrangement joins TRBV20-1 to TRBJ1-2, with D possibly TRBD1 on 5 matching bases. The CDR3 has 13 residues. V dropped 3 bases and J dropped 5 bases, with 13 bases sitting between them. Germline lookup yields CDR1 DFQATT and CDR2 SNEGSKA (reference sequence).

This clonotype turned up a few times. The chain links TRBV4-3 to TRBJ1-6; D gene ambiguous. The V gene's germline CDR1 is LGHNA and CDR2 YSLEER. CDR3 length: 14 amino acids. V lost 0 bases and J 10 bases, leaving 10 bases between the germline ends. The CDR3 DNA is TGCGCCAGCAGCCAAGATGGTTCCCACTCACCCCTCCACTTT. Its protein is CASSQDGSHSPLHF.

This clonotype was recorded many times. The chain carries TRBV4-3 and TRBJ1-4; D is undetermined. This CDR3 region has 13 residues. The V end was cut by 0 bases, the J end by 15 bases, with 14 bases between. Per germline, CDR1 LGHNA and CDR2 YSLEER. The CDR3 loop reads CASSQELRDQVFF. In DNA, the CDR3 is TGCGCCAGCAGCCAAGAACTGCGTGATCAGGTGTTTTTT.

V gene TRBV10-3 combines with J gene TRBJ1-1; 8 bases map to TRBD1. J lost 4 bases, V lost 5 bases, and 12 bases had no gene match. The CDR3 is made up of 16 amino acids. CDR1 is ENHRY, CDR2 SYGVKD, per germline. Here the CDR3 reads CAISLDRTGSGTEAFF. The CDR3 coding sequence is TGTGCCATCAGTTTGGATCGGACAGGGAGTGGCACTGAAGCTTTCTTT.